The rows below give T cell receptor beta chains drawn from one sample of a study of T cell repertoires in cytomegalovirus infection. The antigens these receptors bind are not known. From the reads, TCRdb called clonotypes with MiXCR, one entry per CDR3 protein. The sample holds 650,000 to 850,000 distinct CDR3 sequences; 29% are singletons and the top ten take under 15%. The sample in question was cultured CD8+ T cells from PBMCs, obtained from culture after CMV antigen stimulation. Receptors were obtained from a human donor in good health (CMV status not recorded). Some clones in this sample may be carry-over from other donors' samples. Both conserved end residues are part of each CDR3. D genes are given only for firm matches. The size field is filled for only some rows; it gives once, few, many or a size class.

>NA|NA|TRBV20-1|TRBJ2-1
CSVHSLNYNEQFF
TGCAGTGTCCATAGCCTAAACTACAATGAGCAGTTCTTC
>NA|many|TRBV7-2|TRBJ2-7
CASSLGGDSLYEQYF
TGTGCCAGCAGCTTAGGGGGGGACAGCCTCTACGAGCAGTACTTC
>NA|many|TRBV7-9|TRBJ2-7
CASSFHPSSIYEQYF
TGTGCCAGCAGCTTCCACCCTAGTTCAATCTACGAGCAGTACTTC
>NA|NA|TRBV7-9|TRBJ2-2
CASSPTHPGIGELFF
TGTGCCAGCAGCCCTACGCACCCTGGCATCGGGGAGCTGTTTTTT
>NA|NA|TRBV12-3/TRBV12-4|TRBJ1-5
CASKDSNQPQHF
TGTGCCAGCAAGGATAGCAATCAGCCCCAGCATTTT
>TRBD1|NA|TRBV6-1|TRBJ1-5
CASSLYQQGDQPQHF
TGTGCCAGCAGTCTATATCAACAGGGGGATCAGCCCCAGCATTTT
>NA|few|TRBV6-1|TRBJ1-1
CASSEGGAVTEAFF
TGTGCCAGCAGTGAAGGGGGCGCGGTCACTGAAGCTTTCTTT
>NA|NA|TRBV27|TRBJ2-3
CASSLRRLNTDTQYF
TGTGCCAGCAGTTTAAGACGGTTAAACACAGATACGCAGTATTTT
>NA|few|TRBV18|TRBJ2-1
CASSDWDNEQFF
TGTGCCAGCTCAGATTGGGACAATGAGCAGTTCTTC
>TRBD2|many|TRBV6-6|TRBJ2-3
CASSYVGGGSTDTQYF
TGTGCCAGCAGTTACGTCGGCGGGGGGTCCACAGATACGCAGTATTTT
>TRBD1|NA|TRBV19|TRBJ2-3
CASSFDRGRTDTQYF
TGTGCCAGTAGTTTCGACAGGGGGCGGACAGATACGCAGTATTTT
>TRBD2|NA|TRBV4-1|TRBJ2-2
CASSQVWAGGDTGELFF
TGCGCCAGCAGCCAAGTCTGGGCGGGGGGGGACACCGGGGAGCTGTTTTTT
>NA|many|TRBV7-9|TRBJ1-2
CASSSGGQIYGYTF
TGTGCCAGCAGCTCGGGAGGGCAGATCTATGGCTACACCTTC
>NA|NA|TRBV7-4|TRBJ2-7
CASMGGPGYEQYF
TGTGCCAGCATGGGGGGTCCGGGCTACGAGCAGTACTTC
>TRBD2|few|TRBV7-8|TRBJ2-1
CASSSGGLAGYNEQFF
TGTGCCAGCAGCTCAGGCGGACTAGCGGGGTACAATGAGCAGTTCTTC
>TRBD2|many|TRBV7-6|TRBJ2-4
CASSLERGPQNIQYF
TGTGCCAGCAGCTTAGAGCGGGGGCCGCAAAACATTCAGTACTTC
>NA|NA|TRBV4-3|TRBJ2-3
CASSEDPSADTQYF
TGCGCCAGCAGCGAAGATCCCTCGGCAGATACGCAGTATTTT
>NA|NA|TRBV7-8|TRBJ1-1
CASSLAIGGSTEAFF
TGTGCCAGCAGCTTAGCTATAGGGGGTAGCACTGAAGCTTTCTTT
>TRBD1|few|TRBV7-9|TRBJ1-5
CASSLEQGGRQPQHF
TGTGCCAGCAGCTTAGAACAGGGGGGACGTCAGCCCCAGCATTTT
>NA|NA|TRBV14|TRBJ1-1
CASSPRQRYPDTEAFF
TGTGCCAGCAGCCCCCGACAACGTTATCCGGACACTGAAGCTTTCTTT
>TRBD1|NA|TRBV7-9|TRBJ2-7
CASSNGDRGSEQYF
TGTGCCAGCAGCAACGGGGACAGGGGGTCCGAGCAGTACTTC
>TRBD1|NA|TRBV2|TRBJ1-1
CASSDRDRGPRPQAFF
TGTGCCAGCAGCGACCGGGACAGGGGCCCTCGGCCCCAAGCTTTCTTT
>NA|NA|TRBV4-1|TRBJ1-1
CASSQHSADTEAFF
TGCGCCAGCAGCCAACACAGCGCTGACACTGAAGCTTTCTTT
>NA|NA|TRBV6-2/TRBV6-3|TRBJ2-5
CASLAAGVEETQYF
TGTGCCAGCCTTGCGGCCGGGGTTGAGGAGACCCAGTACTTC
>NA|NA|TRBV5-1|TRBJ1-1
CASSHGVTNTEAFF
TGCGCCAGCAGCCACGGGGTTACGAACACTGAAGCTTTCTTT
>NA|many|TRBV15|TRBJ1-6
CATSSGQSNSPLHF
TGTGCCACCAGCAGCGGACAGAGTAATTCACCCCTCCACTTT
>TRBD1|few|TRBV6-5|TRBJ1-2
CASSPTGVLYGYTF
TGTGCCAGCAGCCCGACAGGGGTCCTCTATGGCTACACCTTC
>TRBD1|NA|TRBV12-3/TRBV12-4|TRBJ1-1
CASSLTGGTPEAFF
TGTGCCAGCAGTTTAACAGGGGGTACCCCTGAAGCTTTCTTT
>TRBD2|many|TRBV7-6|TRBJ2-3
CASSPRTSGGVTDTQYF
TGTGCCAGCAGCCCCCGGACTAGCGGGGGGGTCACAGATACGCAGTATTTT
>TRBD1|NA|TRBV27|TRBJ2-2
CASTWTGFLGELFF
TGTGCCAGCACTTGGACAGGGTTCCTCGGGGAGCTGTTTTTT
>TRBD2|few|TRBV7-6|TRBJ2-1
CASSAGTSGGYNEQFF
TGTGCCAGCAGCGCCGGGACTAGCGGAGGATACAATGAGCAGTTCTTC
>TRBD1|NA|TRBV20-1|TRBJ2-7
CSARTGSSYEQYF
TGCAGTGCTAGGACAGGGAGCTCCTACGAGCAGTACTTC
>NA|few|TRBV19|TRBJ1-1
CASRWLRDQNTEAFF
TGTGCCAGTAGGTGGTTAAGGGACCAGAACACTGAAGCTTTCTTT
>TRBD1|few|TRBV6-6|TRBJ1-2
CASSYTHRDRILYGYTF
TGTGCCAGCAGTTACACCCACCGGGACAGGATCCTCTATGGCTACACCTTC
>TRBD1|NA|TRBV7-9|TRBJ1-1
CASSQRQGRYTEAFF
TGTGCCAGCAGCCAAAGACAGGGGAGGTACACTGAAGCTTTCTTT
>TRBD1|NA|TRBV20-1|TRBJ1-5
CSARAGDSSNQPQHF
TGCAGTGCTAGGGCTGGGGACAGCAGCAATCAGCCCCAGCATTTT
>NA|few|TRBV6-6|TRBJ1-3
CASSSTRKNGNTIYF
TGTGCCAGCAGTTCCACACGAAAAAACGGAAACACCATATATTTT
>NA|NA|TRBV10-3|TRBJ2-2
CAISGMDWGATGELFF
TGTGCCATCAGTGGGATGGACTGGGGTGCAACCGGGGAGCTGTTTTTT
>NA|NA|TRBV4-2|TRBJ2-1
CASTSLGASKNNEQFF
TGTGCCAGCACCAGTCTGGGGGCTTCCAAAAACAATGAGCAGTTCTTC
>TRBD2|NA|TRBV4-1|TRBJ2-3
CASSQASGGPDTQYF
TGCGCCAGCAGCCAAGCTAGCGGGGGGCCAGATACGCAGTATTTT
>TRBD1|few|TRBV19|TRBJ1-4
CASTRTGAHTYLGEKLFF
TGTGCCAGTACCCGAACAGGGGCCCACACCTATCTCGGAGAAAAACTGTTTTTT
>TRBD1|NA|TRBV12-3/TRBV12-4|TRBJ2-3
CASSYTDRFTDTQYF
TGTGCCAGCAGTTATACGGACAGGTTCACAGATACGCAGTATTTT
>TRBD1|NA|TRBV27|TRBJ1-2
CASTGQAEYGYTF
TGTGCCAGCACCGGACAGGCAGAGTATGGCTACACCTTC
>NA|NA|TRBV5-1|TRBJ1-1
CASSPEAANTEAFF
TGCGCCAGCAGCCCAGAGGCAGCGAACACTGAAGCTTTCTTT
>TRBD1|NA|TRBV7-9|TRBJ2-3
CASSTPTGDRDTQYF
TGTGCCAGCAGCACCCCGACAGGGGACAGAGATACGCAGTATTTT
>TRBD2|NA|TRBV9|TRBJ2-5
CASSVRGLAGQETQYF
TGTGCCAGCAGCGTGCGAGGACTAGCGGGACAAGAGACCCAGTACTTC
>TRBD1|few|TRBV6-1|TRBJ2-2
CASRRQGKTGELFF
TGTGCCAGCAGGAGACAGGGTAAAACCGGGGAGCTGTTTTTT
>TRBD2|many|TRBV7-2|TRBJ2-1
CASTDSGVTYNEQFF
TGTGCCAGCACCGATAGCGGGGTTACCTACAATGAGCAGTTCTTC
>NA|NA|TRBV24-1|TRBJ2-1
CATSEPVDSYNEQFF
TGTGCCACCAGTGAGCCAGTGGACAGCTACAATGAGCAGTTCTTC
>NA|NA|TRBV13|TRBJ1-2
CASSPPREGQHGYTF
TGTGCCAGCAGCCCCCCACGGGAGGGTCAACATGGCTACACCTTC